These T cell receptor beta chains were read from a single sample in a study of T cells expressing NK-cell markers. With the 5' RACE reads reprocessed, TCRdb shows one record per CDR3 protein and no DNA. Its table records some 500,000 distinct CDR3 sequences. Sequenced: blood T cells: a sorted CD56 or NKG2C T cell subset, CD4+ or CD8+ T cells, or bulk PBMC T cells (not recorded which). The receptors stem from a woman between 50 and 59 years old in good health. The CDR3 runs from the conserved cysteine through the conserved F or W. Each record gives: CDR3 protein, J gene, V gene.

cdr3_aa: CASSRRDGLNTEAFF; j_call: TRBJ1-1; v_call: TRBV7-2
cdr3_aa: CSAKRTSGSGYRVNEQFF; j_call: TRBJ2-1; v_call: TRBV20-1
cdr3_aa: CASSLAGVGSETQYF; j_call: TRBJ2-5; v_call: TRBV5-1
cdr3_aa: CATSDRREGPYNEQFF; j_call: TRBJ2-1; v_call: TRBV24-1
cdr3_aa: CSALGSGANVLTF; j_call: TRBJ2-6; v_call: TRBV20-1
cdr3_aa: CASSYSTGHPNTGELFF; j_call: TRBJ2-2; v_call: TRBV6-5
cdr3_aa: CSVRGRFYNEQFF; j_call: TRBJ2-1; v_call: TRBV29-1
cdr3_aa: CASRGQGRPYEQYF; j_call: TRBJ2-7; v_call: TRBV27
cdr3_aa: CASSFYTVSRELFF; j_call: TRBJ2-2; v_call: TRBV5-1
cdr3_aa: CASSMRGGSRNYNEQFF; j_call: TRBJ2-1; v_call: TRBV12-3/TRBV12-4
cdr3_aa: CATSDLHPGTSGLTDTQYF; j_call: TRBJ2-3; v_call: TRBV24-1
cdr3_aa: CASSPSWFSGFGGGANVLTF; j_call: TRBJ2-6; v_call: TRBV5-6
cdr3_aa: CASRPMAWGSYNEQFF; j_call: TRBJ2-1; v_call: TRBV5-6
cdr3_aa: CASRPDRAGNQPQHF; j_call: TRBJ1-5; v_call: TRBV2
cdr3_aa: CASSPRGTVSPLHF; j_call: TRBJ1-6; v_call: TRBV5-6
cdr3_aa: CASSPPTSGSPEQYF; j_call: TRBJ2-7; v_call: TRBV3-1